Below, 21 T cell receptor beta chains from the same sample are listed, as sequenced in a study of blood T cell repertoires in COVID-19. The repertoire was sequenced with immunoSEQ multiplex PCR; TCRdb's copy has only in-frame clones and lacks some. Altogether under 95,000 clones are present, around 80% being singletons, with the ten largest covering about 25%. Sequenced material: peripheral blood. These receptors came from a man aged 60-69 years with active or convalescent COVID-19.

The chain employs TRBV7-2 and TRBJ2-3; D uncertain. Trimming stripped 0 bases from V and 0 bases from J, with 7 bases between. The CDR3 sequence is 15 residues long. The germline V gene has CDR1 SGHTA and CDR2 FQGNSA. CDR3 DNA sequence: TGTGCCAGCAGCTTAGCTCCGGGTAGCACAGATACGCAGTATTTT. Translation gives CASSLAPGSTDTQYF. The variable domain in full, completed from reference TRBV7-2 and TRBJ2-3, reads GAGVSQSPSNKVTEKGKDVELRCDPISGHTALYWYRQSLGQGLEFLIYFQGNSAPDKSGLPSDRFSAERTGGSVSTLTIQRTQQEDSAVYLCASSLAPGSTDTQYFGPGTRLTVL.

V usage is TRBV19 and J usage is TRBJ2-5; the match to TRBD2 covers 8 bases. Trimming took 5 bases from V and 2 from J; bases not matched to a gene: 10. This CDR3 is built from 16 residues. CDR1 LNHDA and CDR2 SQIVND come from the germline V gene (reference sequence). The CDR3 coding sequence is TGTGCCAGTAGTGTCGGGGGGGCGATCGGGCAAGAGACCCAGTACTTC. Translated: CASSVGGAIGQETQYF. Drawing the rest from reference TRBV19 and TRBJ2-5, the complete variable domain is DGGITQSPKYLFRKEGQNVTLSCEQNLNHDAMYWYRQDPGQGLRLIYYSQIVNDFQKGDIAEGYSVSREKKESFPLTVTSAQKNPTAFYLCASSVGGAIGQETQYFGPGTRLLVL.

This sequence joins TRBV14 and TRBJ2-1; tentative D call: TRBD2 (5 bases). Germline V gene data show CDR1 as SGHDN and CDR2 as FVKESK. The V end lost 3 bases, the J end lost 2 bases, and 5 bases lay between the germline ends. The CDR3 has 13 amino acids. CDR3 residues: CASSQGAYNEQFF. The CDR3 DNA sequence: TGTGCCAGCAGCCAGGGAGCCTACAATGAGCAGTTCTTC.

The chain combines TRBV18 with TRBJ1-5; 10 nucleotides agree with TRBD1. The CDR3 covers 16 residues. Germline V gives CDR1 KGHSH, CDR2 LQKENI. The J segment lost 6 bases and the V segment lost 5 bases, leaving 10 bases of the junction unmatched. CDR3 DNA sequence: TGTGCCAGCTCATCCGCCGGGACAGGGGTAGGTCAGCCCCAGCATTTT. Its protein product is CASSSAGTGVGQPQHF.

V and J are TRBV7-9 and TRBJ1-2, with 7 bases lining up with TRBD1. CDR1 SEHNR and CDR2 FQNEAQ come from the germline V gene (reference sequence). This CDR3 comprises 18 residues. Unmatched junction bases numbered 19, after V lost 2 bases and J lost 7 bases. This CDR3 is CASSLTRATGARDSGYTF. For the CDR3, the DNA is TGTGCCAGCAGCTTAACGAGGGCAACAGGGGCCAGGGACTCTGGCTACACCTTC.

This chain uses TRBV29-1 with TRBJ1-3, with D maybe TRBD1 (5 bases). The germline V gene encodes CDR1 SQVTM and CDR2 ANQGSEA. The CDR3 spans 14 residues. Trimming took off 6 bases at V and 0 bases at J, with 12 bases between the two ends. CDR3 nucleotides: TGCAGCGTAGAGGACACCCTCTCTGGAAACACCATATATTTT. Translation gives CSVEDTLSGNTIYF.

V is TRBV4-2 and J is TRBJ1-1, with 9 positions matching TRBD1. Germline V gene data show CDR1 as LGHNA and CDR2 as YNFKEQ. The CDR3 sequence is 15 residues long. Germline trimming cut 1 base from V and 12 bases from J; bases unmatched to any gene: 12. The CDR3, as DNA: TGTGCCAGCAGCCAAGGGGACAGGGAAGATTCTTGGTCTTTCTTT. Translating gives CASSQGDREDSWSFF.

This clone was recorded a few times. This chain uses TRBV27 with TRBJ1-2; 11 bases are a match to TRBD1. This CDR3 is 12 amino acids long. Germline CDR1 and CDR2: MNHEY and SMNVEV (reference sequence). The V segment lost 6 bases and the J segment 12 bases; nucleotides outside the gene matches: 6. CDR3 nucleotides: TGTGCCAGCAGGGGACAGGGGGTTTTGGACACCTTC. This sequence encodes CASRGQGVLDTF.

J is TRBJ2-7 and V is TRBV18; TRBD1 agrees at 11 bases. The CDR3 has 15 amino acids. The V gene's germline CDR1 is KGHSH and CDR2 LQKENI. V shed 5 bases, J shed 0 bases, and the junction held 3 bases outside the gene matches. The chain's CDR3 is CASSAGTGGSYEQYF. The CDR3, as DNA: TGTGCCAGCTCAGCTGGGACAGGGGGCTCCTACGAGCAGTACTTC.

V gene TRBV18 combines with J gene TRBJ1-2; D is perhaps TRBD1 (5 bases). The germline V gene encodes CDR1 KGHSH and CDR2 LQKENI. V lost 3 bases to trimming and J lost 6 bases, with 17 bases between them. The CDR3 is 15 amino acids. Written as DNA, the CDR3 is TGTGCCAGCTCACCCACAGATGACAGTTGGGATGGCTACACCTTC. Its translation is CASSPTDDSWDGYTF.

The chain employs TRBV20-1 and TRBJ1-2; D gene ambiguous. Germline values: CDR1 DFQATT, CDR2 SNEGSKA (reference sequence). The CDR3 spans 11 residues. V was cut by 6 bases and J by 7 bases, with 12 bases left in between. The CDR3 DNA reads TGCAGTGCAAACAGAGGGTCTGGCTACACCTTC. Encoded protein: CSANRGSGYTF.

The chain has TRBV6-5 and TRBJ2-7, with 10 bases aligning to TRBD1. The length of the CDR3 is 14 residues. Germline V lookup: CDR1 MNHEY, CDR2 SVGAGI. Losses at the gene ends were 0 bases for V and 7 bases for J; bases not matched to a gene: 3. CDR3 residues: CASSYSDRGREQYF. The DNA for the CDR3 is TGTGCCAGCAGTTACTCAGACAGGGGGCGTGAGCAGTACTTC.

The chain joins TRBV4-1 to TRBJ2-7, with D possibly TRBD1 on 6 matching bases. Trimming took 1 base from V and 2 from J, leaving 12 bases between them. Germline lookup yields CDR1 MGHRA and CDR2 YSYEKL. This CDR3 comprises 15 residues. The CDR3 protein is CASSQAGVQTYEQYF. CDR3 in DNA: TGCGCCAGCAGCCAAGCAGGGGTCCAAACCTACGAGCAGTACTTC.

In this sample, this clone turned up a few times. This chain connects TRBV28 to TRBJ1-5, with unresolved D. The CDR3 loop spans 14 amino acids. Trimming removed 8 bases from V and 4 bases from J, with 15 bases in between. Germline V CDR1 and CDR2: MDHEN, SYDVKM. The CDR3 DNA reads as TGTGCCAGCCGCTACCTTAACCAAAATCAGCCCCAGCATTTT. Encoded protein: CASRYLNQNQPQHF.

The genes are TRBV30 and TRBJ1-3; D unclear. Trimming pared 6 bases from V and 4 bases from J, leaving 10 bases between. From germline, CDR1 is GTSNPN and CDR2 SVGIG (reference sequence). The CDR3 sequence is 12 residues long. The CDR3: CACQAGGNTIYF. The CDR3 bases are TGTGCCTGTCAAGCGGGGGGAAACACCATATATTTT.

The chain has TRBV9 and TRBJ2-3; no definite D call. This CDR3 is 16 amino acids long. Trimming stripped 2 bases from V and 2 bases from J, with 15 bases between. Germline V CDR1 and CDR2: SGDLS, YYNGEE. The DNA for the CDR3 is TGTGCCAGCAGCGTCGACTCCCTAAGCACCACAGATACGCAGTATTTT. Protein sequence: CASSVDSLSTTDTQYF.

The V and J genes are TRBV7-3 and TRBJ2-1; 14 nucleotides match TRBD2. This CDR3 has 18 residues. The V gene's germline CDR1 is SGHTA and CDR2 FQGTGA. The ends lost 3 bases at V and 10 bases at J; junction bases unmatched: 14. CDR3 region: CASSLRTSGGSYVGEQFF. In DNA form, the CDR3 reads TGTGCCAGCAGCTTGAGGACTAGCGGGGGGTCCTACGTAGGGGAGCAGTTCTTC.

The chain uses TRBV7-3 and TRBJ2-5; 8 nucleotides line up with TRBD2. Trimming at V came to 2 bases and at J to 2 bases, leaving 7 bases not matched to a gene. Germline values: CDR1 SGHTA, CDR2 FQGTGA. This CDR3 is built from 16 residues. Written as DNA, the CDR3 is TGTGCCAGCAGCTTAGGGCGGGGGGCAGGGCAAGAGACCCAGTACTTC. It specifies CASSLGRGAGQETQYF.

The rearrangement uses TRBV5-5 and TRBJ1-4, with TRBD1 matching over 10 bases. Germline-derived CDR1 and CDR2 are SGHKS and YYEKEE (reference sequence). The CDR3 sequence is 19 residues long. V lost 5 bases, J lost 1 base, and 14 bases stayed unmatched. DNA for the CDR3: TGTGCCAGCAGAACATATCCGGGACAGGGGAATTTAACTAATGAAAAACTGTTTTTT. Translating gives CASRTYPGQGNLTNEKLFF. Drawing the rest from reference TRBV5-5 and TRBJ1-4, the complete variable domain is DAGVTQSPTHLIKTRGQQVTLRCSPISGHKSVSWYQQVLGQGPQFIFQYYEKEERGRGNFPDRFSARQFPNYSSELNVNALLLGDSALYLCASRTYPGQGNLTNEKLFFGSGTQLSVL.

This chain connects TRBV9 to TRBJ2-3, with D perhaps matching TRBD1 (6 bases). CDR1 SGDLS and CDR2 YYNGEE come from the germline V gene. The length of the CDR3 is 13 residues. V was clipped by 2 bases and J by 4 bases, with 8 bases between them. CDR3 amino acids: CASSVGTSDTQYF. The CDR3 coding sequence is TGTGCCAGCAGCGTTGGGACATCAGATACGCAGTATTTT.

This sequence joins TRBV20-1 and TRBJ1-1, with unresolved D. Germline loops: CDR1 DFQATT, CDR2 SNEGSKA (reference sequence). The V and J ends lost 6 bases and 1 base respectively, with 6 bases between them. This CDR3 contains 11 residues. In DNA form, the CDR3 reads TGCAGTGCCTATAAGAACACTGAAGCTTTCTTT. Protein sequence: CSAYKNTEAFF.